The rows below give T cell receptor beta chains drawn from one sample of a study of control samples from healthy donors and cancer patients. Some clones are missing from TCRdb's copy, which holds only in-frame ones; the method was immunoSEQ multiplex PCR. The sample records 140,000 or so clones, just under 95% being singletons. The sequenced sample was PBMCs. The receptor source for this set is a man aged 60 to 75 with colorectal cancer. CDR3s include the opening cysteine and the closing phenylalanine or tryptophan. D genes are given only for firm matches. Clone size, where shown, is once, few, many, or a class for clones that have expanded.

d_call j_call v_call clone_size cdr3_nt cdr3_aa
- TRBJ1-2 TRBV25-1 - TGTGCCAGCAGTGAAGCGGGCTTATCTCCTTATGGCTACACCTTC CASSEAGLSPYGYTF
- TRBJ2-3 TRBV10-3 - TGTGCCATCAGTGAGCAAACGGATACGCAGTATTTT CAISEQTDTQYF
TRBD1 TRBJ2-7 TRBV9 - TGTGCCAGCAGCGTAGGACAGGGGCTGGGGTACGAGCAGTACTTC CASSVGQGLGYEQYF
- TRBJ1-2 TRBV7-2 - TGTGCCAGCAGCTTAGATACAGGGACCTATGGCTACACCTTC CASSLDTGTYGYTF
- TRBJ1-6 TRBV2 - TGTGCCAGCAGCTCCCTACGGACCACCAATTCACCCCTCCACTTT CASSSLRTTNSPLHF
TRBD1 TRBJ1-6 TRBV7-9 - TGTGCCAGCAGCACAACAGGGGGCGGGTCACCCCTCCACTTT CASSTTGGGSPLHF
- TRBJ1-2 TRBV5-5 - TGTGCCAGCAGCTTGGCAGGTCCTGGGAGGAACTATGGCTACACCTTC CASSLAGPGRNYGYTF
- TRBJ1-2 TRBV30 - TGTGCCTGGAGTGCCCAGGGGTTCTCCGGCTACACCTTC CAWSAQGFSGYTF
- TRBJ2-7 TRBV12-5 - TGTGCTAGTGGTTTGGGGAGGGAAAACGAGCAGTACTTC CASGLGRENEQYF
- TRBJ1-1 TRBV29-1 - TGCAGCGTTGCAGTTTTGAACACTGAAGCTTTCTTT CSVAVLNTEAFF
TRBD1 TRBJ1-2 TRBV6-1 - TGTGCCAGCAGTGAAAGACAGGGACCCACCTATGGCTACACCTTC CASSERQGPTYGYTF
TRBD2 TRBJ2-5 TRBV6-5 - TGTGCCAGCAGCCCCTGGACTAGCCTCCAAGAGACCCAGTACTTC CASSPWTSLQETQYF
TRBD1 TRBJ2-7 TRBV27 - TGTGCCAGCAGCGGACAGGGCAGTTACAAGTACGAGCAGTACTTC CASSGQGSYKYEQYF
- TRBJ1-2 TRBV3-1/TRBV3-2 - TGTGCCAGCAGCCAAGGGGATGGCTACACCTTC CASSQGDGYTF
- TRBJ1-1 TRBV7-9 - TGTGCCAGCAGCTCTGAGTGGAAGAACACTGAAGCTTTCTTT CASSSEWKNTEAFF
- TRBJ1-1 TRBV5-4 once TGTGCCAGCAGCTTGGAGATCATGAACACTGAAGCTTTCTTT CASSLEIMNTEAFF
- TRBJ1-5 TRBV2 - TGTGCCAGCAGTGGACAGGCTAGCAATCAGCCCCAGCATTTT CASSGQASNQPQHF
- TRBJ2-3 TRBV18 - TGTGCCAGCTCACCACCATCAGGAGATACGCAGTATTTT CASSPPSGDTQYF
- TRBJ1-4 TRBV14 - TGTGCCAGCAGCCCCGGTAGCCTCGACTTGTTTTTT CASSPGSLDLFF
- TRBJ1-5 TRBV5-5 - TGTGCCAGCAGCTGGAGGGGGGGAGGAGAATCGAATCAGCCCCAGCATTTT CASSWRGGGESNQPQHF
TRBD2 TRBJ2-3 TRBV18 - TGTGCCAGCTCCCCTAGCGGGGGGGCCGAGGGAGATACGCAGTATTTT CASSPSGGAEGDTQYF
- TRBJ1-2 TRBV27 - TGTGCCAGCAGCCCCGCTCGCGCAGGGCCCTATGGCTACACCTTC CASSPARAGPYGYTF